These 20 T cell receptor beta chains were sequenced from one sample in a study of T cells in Graves' hyperthyroidism and ophthalmopathy. The source material, RNA transcripts, was used to amplify TCR beta CDR3 regions. First-round RT-PCR with HTBI primers amplified the TCR CDR3 region. TCRdb analysed the multiplex PCR reads with MiXCR anew, one entry per CDR3 protein. The sample shows roughly 510,000 distinct CDR3 sequences, about a fifth of them seen only once. Sequencing was performed on blood. The receptors were gathered from a man aged 18 to 29 with Graves' hyperthyroidism.

This clonotype was seen many times. V usage is TRBV19 and J usage is TRBJ2-2, with 10 bases fitting TRBD1. The CDR3 consists of 16 residues. CDR1 and CDR2 (germline): LNHDA, SQIVND (reference sequence). J was trimmed by 4 bases and V by 7 bases; bases with no gene match: 9. CDR3 DNA sequence: TGTGCCAGTAAAAGGAGCGGGACAGGGGTCACCGGGGAGCTGTTTTTT. Translation: CASKRSGTGVTGELFF.

The chain carries TRBV12-3 or TRBV12-4 and TRBJ2-3, with a possible D match to TRBD1 (6 bases). The CDR3 has 15 amino acids. The V end was cut by 2 bases, the J end by 4 bases, with 13 bases between. The CDR3 sequence: CASSLLPGVPDTQYF. The CDR3 DNA sequence: TGTGCCAGCAGTTTACTGCCAGGGGTCCCAGATACGCAGTATTTT.

V gene TRBV4-1 combines with J gene TRBJ2-5; weak D call: TRBD2 (6 bases). CDR3 size: 15 residues. V was clipped by 1 base and J by 5 bases, with 14 bases between them. Germline V gene sequence: CDR1 MGHRA, CDR2 YSYEKL. The chain's CDR3 is CASSQGHGSRETQYF. The DNA for the CDR3 is TGCGCCAGCAGCCAAGGTCACGGGAGTCGGGAGACCCAGTACTTC.

At least ten counts were recorded for this clonotype. CDR3 protein: CASSLGSGFYEQYF. For the CDR3, the DNA is TGTGCCAGCAGTTTAGGTTCGGGGTTCTACGAGCAGTACTTC. The chain joins TRBV27 to TRBJ2-7, with D perhaps matching TRBD2 (5 bases). Per the germline V gene, CDR1 is MNHEY and CDR2 is SMNVEV (reference sequence). CDR3 length: 14 amino acids. Trimming cost V 2 bases and J 3 bases, with 11 bases left between them.

This clonotype was recorded only once. The V gene is TRBV19, the J gene TRBJ1-5; unclear D gene. The CDR3 is made up of 13 amino acids. With 4 bases removed from V and 7 bases from J, the gap between germline ends came to 11 bases. Germline V gives CDR1 LNHDA, CDR2 SQIVND (reference sequence). Here the CDR3 DNA reads TGTGCCAGTAGTAGGCGGGTCGAGCAGCCCCAGCATTTT. Translation gives CASSRRVEQPQHF.

This clonotype was observed many times. The chain uses TRBV6-1 and TRBJ1-1, with TRBD1 matching 9 bases. CDR1 is MNHNS and CDR2 is SASEGT in the germline V gene. V dropped 6 bases and J dropped 3; count of bases not matched to a gene: 11. The CDR3 sequence is 16 residues long. The CDR3 nucleotides read TGTGCCAGCAGCCGAACAGGGGGCGCTGGGTACACTGAAGCTTTCTTT. Protein sequence: CASSRTGGAGYTEAFF.

This clonotype was counted at least ten times. The chain has TRBV7-6 and TRBJ2-5; possibly TRBD2 for D (6 bases). Trimming removed 3 bases at V and 0 bases at J, with 17 bases between. CDR1 is SGHVS, CDR2 FNYEAQ, per germline. The CDR3 consists of 17 residues. The CDR3: CASSLELGRGYQETQYF. The CDR3 nucleotides read TGTGCCAGCAGCTTGGAGCTTGGGCGGGGATACCAAGAGACCCAGTACTTC.

DNA for the CDR3: TGTGCCAGCAGTGTCCCGGACAGGGTCAAAGGTTCGGGTTACTCCTACGAGCAGTACTTC. As protein: CASSVPDRVKGSGYSYEQYF. This chain joins TRBV2 and TRBJ2-7; TRBD1 agrees at 8 bases. The CDR3 has 20 residues. Per the germline V gene, CDR1 is SNHLY and CDR2 is FYNNEI. V was pared by 4 bases and J by 0 bases, with 20 bases of the junction left unmatched.

There are many counts of this clonotype. The chain employs TRBV20-1 and TRBJ1-5, with 10 bases that match TRBD1. Germline lookup yields CDR1 DFQATT and CDR2 SNEGSKA (reference sequence). There are 14 residues in the CDR3. V lost 5 bases, J lost 5 bases, and 6 bases stayed unmatched. CDR3 protein: CSALTGGGDQPQHF. As DNA, the CDR3 is TGCAGTGCTTTGACAGGGGGCGGCGATCAGCCCCAGCATTTT.

J is TRBJ1-3 and V is TRBV7-2; D perhaps matches TRBD1 (6 bases). The CDR3 covers 14 residues. Per the germline V gene, CDR1 is SGHTA and CDR2 is FQGNSA. V lost 5 bases, J lost 16 bases, and 24 bases lay in between. Here the CDR3 DNA reads TGTGCCAGCAGCCCGAGAGTCCGGGACACCGTCTTGTATTTT. This codes for CASSPRVRDTVLYF. The whole variable domain, filled in from reference TRBV7-2 and TRBJ1-3, reads GAGVSQSPSNKVTEKGKDVELRCDPISGHTALYWYRQSLGQGLEFLIYFQGNSAPDKSGLPSDRFSAERTGGSVSTLTIQRTQQEDSAVYLCASSPRVRDTVLYFGEGSWLTVV.

This clonotype was counted ten times or more. This chain uses TRBV28 with TRBJ1-2; 7 bases align to TRBD1. This CDR3 has 15 amino acids. Germline CDR1 reads MDHEN; CDR2 reads SYDVKM. With V trimmed by 6 bases and J by 8 bases, 15 bases remained unmatched. In DNA, the CDR3 is TGTGCCAGCAGCTCTCTGGACAGGCGATTAGGCGGCTACACCTTC. Encoded protein: CASSSLDRRLGGYTF.

The CDR3 nucleotides read TGCAGTGCTGACGGACAGGACGGCACTGAAGCTTTCTTT. This codes for CSADGQDGTEAFF. This rearrangement joins TRBV20-1 to TRBJ1-1, with TRBD1 identical over 7 bases. V trimming: 5 bases; J trimming: 4 bases; junction bases outside the gene matches: 7. This CDR3 has 13 amino acids. The germline CDR1 and CDR2 sequences are DFQATT and SNEGSKA (reference sequence).

The chain carries TRBV2 and TRBJ2-7; 10 bases map to TRBD2. CDR1 SNHLY and CDR2 FYNNEI come from the germline V gene. The CDR3 runs to 15 residues. The ends lost 5 bases at V and 3 bases at J; junction bases unmatched: 7. CDR3 residues: CASSKRLAGDYEQYF. The CDR3 DNA is TGTGCCAGCAGTAAGAGGCTAGCGGGGGACTACGAGCAGTACTTC.

This chain joins TRBV6-1 and TRBJ2-5, with D unclear. The CDR3 sequence is 11 residues long. V was clipped by 5 bases and J by 6 bases, with 7 bases between them. Germline values: CDR1 MNHNS, CDR2 SASEGT. CDR3 residues: CASSSRKTQYF. The CDR3 nucleotides read TGTGCCAGCAGTTCAAGGAAGACCCAGTACTTC.

This clonotype has more than one count but fewer than ten. The rearrangement links TRBV9 to TRBJ2-3; 12 positions match TRBD2. Germline V gives CDR1 SGDLS, CDR2 YYNGEE. The junction had 14 bases not matched to a gene; V was cut back by 4 bases and J by 11 bases. This CDR3 region has 16 residues. The CDR3 sequence: CASSPTSLAGGLMQYF. The CDR3 DNA reads TGTGCCAGCAGCCCCACAAGTCTAGCGGGGGGGTTGATGCAGTATTTT.

The chain employs TRBV28 and TRBJ1-2; D is ambiguous. The V end was cut by 7 bases, the J end by 2 bases, with 14 bases between. The CDR3 totals 14 residues. From germline, CDR1 is MDHEN and CDR2 SYDVKM. In DNA, the CDR3 is TGTGCCAGCACGCCTTCGGGCCTAAACTATGGCTACACCTTC. Amino acids: CASTPSGLNYGYTF.

The chain couples TRBV12-3 or TRBV12-4 to TRBJ1-1; D remains unclear. The CDR3 length is 13 residues. V dropped 6 bases and J dropped 4 bases, with 12 bases sitting between them. CDR3 coding DNA: TGTGCCAGCAGCCGAACCGCAGGCACTGAAGCTTTCTTT. Translation gives CASSRTAGTEAFF.

The chain uses TRBV2 and TRBJ2-5; D gene ambiguous. V dropped 2 bases and J dropped 3 bases, with 10 bases sitting between them. This CDR3 has 14 residues. Germline V gives CDR1 SNHLY, CDR2 FYNNEI. The chain's CDR3 is CASSEKTGKETQYF. The CDR3 DNA follows: TGTGCCAGCAGTGAAAAGACCGGTAAAGAGACCCAGTACTTC.

This clonotype has a count of ten or more. V usage is TRBV28 and J usage is TRBJ1-5, with 9 bases lining up with TRBD1. Germline V gives CDR1 MDHEN, CDR2 SYDVKM. CDR3 size: 15 residues. V shed 1 base and J 6 bases; nucleotides not matched to a gene: 4. The CDR3 coding sequence is TGTGCCAGCAGTTTATTGACAGGGGGAAGTCAGCCCCAGCATTTT. Encoded protein: CASSLLTGGSQPQHF.

This clonotype was recorded many times. This rearrangement joins TRBV12-3 or TRBV12-4 to TRBJ2-2; D could derive from TRBD1 or TRBD2 (5 bases each). The V gene lost 5 bases and the J gene lost 5 bases, with 15 bases spanning the gap. The CDR3 runs 15 residues. The CDR3 bases are TGTGCCAGCAGTCTTGACGGGGCGTGGACCGGGGAGCTGTTTTTT. This codes for CASSLDGAWTGELFF.